The 20 T cell receptor beta chains presented below share a single source sample, sequenced in a study of blood T cell repertoires in COVID-19. Only in-frame clones appear in the TCRdb table, and some are missing; sequencing was by immunoSEQ multiplex PCR. The table records hundreds of thousands of clones, about 87% of them present only once. Sequenced: peripheral blood. The receptors were sampled from a human donor in a cohort sampled during active COVID-19.

The rearrangement uses TRBV6-5 and TRBJ1-3; tentative D call: TRBD1 (6 bases). CDR1 and CDR2 from the germline V gene are MNHEY and SVGAGI. The CDR3 has 12 amino acids. The ends were cut back, 6 bases at V and 10 bases at J, with 13 bases in the middle. In nucleotides, the CDR3 is TGTGCCAGCAGGATGGGGGACACTACCATATATTTT. It specifies CASRMGDTTIYF.

The chain links TRBV6-2 or TRBV6-3 to TRBJ1-2; possibly TRBD1 for D (5 bases). V lost 1 base and J lost 8, with 5 bases in between. CDR3 length: 11 amino acids. Germline V lookup: CDR1 MNHEY, CDR2 SVGEGT. The CDR3, as DNA: TGTGCCAGCAGTTACTGGGGCGGCTACACCTTC. This gives the protein CASSYWGGYTF.

The chain has TRBV5-1 and TRBJ2-6, with TRBD1 matching over 12 bases. Germline CDR1 reads SGHRS; CDR2 reads YFSETQ. This CDR3 is built from 17 residues. V lost 4 bases, J lost 3 bases, and 5 bases stayed unmatched. CDR3 sequence reads: CASSQGTGGGGANVLTF. Written as DNA, the CDR3 is TGCGCCAGCAGCCAAGGGACAGGGGGCGGTGGGGCCAACGTCCTGACTTTC. Drawing the rest from reference TRBV5-1 and TRBJ2-6, the complete variable domain is KAGVTQTPRYLIKTRGQQVTLSCSPISGHRSVSWYQQTPGQGLQFLFEYFSETQRNKGNFPGRFSGRQFSNSRSEMNVSTLELGDSALYLCASSQGTGGGGANVLTFGAGSRLTVL.

This clone was seen a few times. The genes are TRBV13 and TRBJ1-1, with D unclear. Germline assignment: CDR1 PRHDT and CDR2 FYEKMQ (reference sequence). CDR3 length: 14 amino acids. Trimming shortened V by 1 base and J by 0 bases, and 6 bases separated the two germline ends. The CDR3 sequence is CASSLEAMNTEAFF. DNA for the CDR3: TGTGCCAGCAGCTTAGAAGCCATGAACACTGAAGCTTTCTTT.

This clone was detected once. This chain connects TRBV11-2 to TRBJ2-6; the D is unclear. CDR3 length equals 15 residues. V was clipped by 1 base and J by 2 bases, with 6 bases between them. In germline, CDR1 is SGHAT, CDR2 FQNNGV. The CDR3 DNA follows: TGTGCCAGCAGCTTAGGTTTAGCTGGGGCCAACGTCCTGACTTTC. This translates into CASSLGLAGANVLTF.

The gene calls are TRBV2 and TRBJ2-2; no clear D. Per the germline V gene, CDR1 is SNHLY and CDR2 is FYNNEI. Trimming left V 6 bases short and J 2 bases short, with 10 bases between. The CDR3 is 14 amino acids. The CDR3 region is CASRWSENTGELFF. CDR3 sequence (DNA): TGTGCCAGCAGATGGTCAGAAAACACCGGGGAGCTGTTTTTT.

On this clone itself: The junction departs from germline at one end; a sequencing error may be responsible. V and J are TRBV3-1 (or the pseudogene TRBV3-2) and TRBJ2-1; 8 nucleotides agree with TRBD2. Germline loops: CDR1 LGHDT, CDR2 YNNKEL (reference sequence). The CDR3 loop spans 16 amino acids. The CDR3 DNA reads as TGTGCCAGCACCCAAAGGGCGGGGGGCTTCTACAATGAGCAGTTCTTC. Translating it yields CASTQRAGGFYNEQFF.

The genes are TRBV7-8 and TRBJ2-7, with D perhaps TRBD2 (6 bases). The V gene lost 2 bases and the J gene lost 0 bases, with 8 bases spanning the gap. The CDR3 covers 14 residues. CDR1 and CDR2 (germline): SGHVS, FQNEAQ. CDR3 coding DNA: TGTGCCAGCAGCTTAACTAGCAGCTCCTACGAGCAGTACTTC. Protein: CASSLTSSSYEQYF.

CDR3 bases: TGTGCCAGCAGCCCACTCGGACAGGATTCTAGCACAGATACGCAGTATTTT. Its protein product is CASSPLGQDSSTDTQYF. The V gene is TRBV5-6, the J gene TRBJ2-3, with TRBD1 identical over 7 bases. Germline lookup yields CDR1 SGHDT and CDR2 YYEEEE. The CDR3 runs to 17 residues. V trimming: 4 bases; J trimming: 0 bases; junction bases outside the gene matches: 11.

The chain carries TRBV5-1 and TRBJ1-1; D is ambiguous. Germline CDR1 and CDR2: SGHRS and YFSETQ. This CDR3 spans 13 amino acids. Trimming shortened V by 4 bases and J by 4 bases, and 11 bases separated the two germline ends. CDR3 in amino acids: CASSRGGSTEAFF. In nucleotides, the CDR3 is TGCGCCAGCAGCCGGGGAGGGAGCACTGAAGCTTTCTTT.

This chain uses TRBV7-8 with TRBJ2-7, with 9 bases identical to TRBD1. Germline V lookup: CDR1 SGHVS, CDR2 FQNEAQ. This CDR3 comprises 15 residues. V shed 5 bases and J 4 bases; nucleotides not matched to a gene: 9. The CDR3 region has the DNA TGTGCCAGCAGCGGGGGACAGGGTTTTTTTTACGAGCAGTACTTC. Its translation: CASSGGQGFFYEQYF.

J is TRBJ1-6 and V is TRBV28; 7 bases are a match to TRBD1. With V trimmed by 10 bases and J by 4 bases, 4 bases remained unmatched. Per germline, CDR1 MDHEN and CDR2 SYDVKM. This CDR3 is 13 amino acids long. This CDR3 reads CANGTDYNSPLHF. The CDR3 bases are TGTGCCAACGGGACAGATTATAATTCACCCCTCCACTTT.

The chain links TRBV7-2 to TRBJ1-1, with TRBD1 as a possible D gene (6 bases). The germline CDR1 and CDR2 sequences are SGHTA and FQGNSA. Deletions cut 4 bases from V and 2 bases from J, with 11 bases between. The CDR3 has 14 residues. The CDR3 DNA reads TGTGCCAGCAGCTCCTCAGGGGACAACACTGAAGCTTTCTTT. Translation gives CASSSSGDNTEAFF.

V usage is TRBV27 and J usage is TRBJ1-2; D is uncertain. V was pared by 2 bases and J by 7 bases, with 14 bases between. This CDR3 has 14 residues. The germline CDR1 and CDR2 sequences are MNHEY and SMNVEV (reference sequence). CDR3 region: CASSLGVRGSGYTF. For the CDR3, the DNA is TGTGCCAGCAGTTTAGGTGTCAGAGGCTCTGGCTACACCTTC.

The chain has TRBV28 and TRBJ2-7, with D maybe TRBD1 (5 bases). Germline CDR1 reads MDHEN; CDR2 reads SYDVKM. V shed 6 bases and J shed 0 bases, with 6 bases lying between them. This CDR3 spans 12 amino acids. The CDR3 sequence: CASRGPSYEQYF. CDR3 nucleotides: TGTGCCAGCAGGGGGCCCTCCTACGAGCAGTACTTC.

The chain recombines TRBV5-1 with TRBJ1-6, with TRBD1 matching over 9 bases. The CDR3 covers 16 residues. The germline V gene has CDR1 SGHRS and CDR2 YFSETQ. The ends lost 0 bases at V and 10 bases at J; junction bases unmatched: 8. CDR3: CASSLELVGQGSPLHF. CDR3 nucleotides: TGCGCCAGCAGCTTGGAACTTGTAGGACAGGGGTCACCCCTCCACTTT.

The chain couples TRBV19 to TRBJ1-2, with D possibly being TRBD1 (5 bases). The length of the CDR3 is 17 residues. The V end lost 4 bases, the J end lost 4 bases, and 22 bases lay between the germline ends. Germline-derived CDR1 and CDR2 are LNHDA and SQIVND (reference sequence). This CDR3 reads CASSTSPESGSAYGYTF. The CDR3 coding sequence is TGTGCCAGTAGTACATCTCCAGAGTCAGGGTCGGCCTATGGCTACACCTTC. The whole variable domain, filled in from reference TRBV19 and TRBJ1-2, reads DGGITQSPKYLFRKEGQNVTLSCEQNLNHDAMYWYRQDPGQGLRLIYYSQIVNDFQKGDIAEGYSVSREKKESFPLTVTSAQKNPTAFYLCASSTSPESGSAYGYTFGSGTRLTVV.

This clone is a singleton in its sample. This chain connects TRBV27 to TRBJ2-3, with D possibly being TRBD2 (5 bases). Trimming took off 4 bases at V and 6 bases at J, with 14 bases between the two ends. Germline lookup yields CDR1 MNHEY and CDR2 SMNVEV (reference sequence). CDR3 length: 14 residues. The CDR3 region has the DNA TGTGCCAGCAGTTATGTGGCCGGGGAGGATACGCAGTATTTT. It is translated as CASSYVAGEDTQYF.

The chain recombines TRBV5-6 with TRBJ1-2; no reliable D call. The CDR3 runs 12 residues. In germline, CDR1 is SGHDT, CDR2 YYEEEE. V lost 4 bases and J lost 7, with 11 bases in between. CDR3 nucleotides: TGTGCCAGCAGCACCCTGAGTCGTGGCTACACCTTC. Residues: CASSTLSRGYTF.

This sequence joins TRBV5-1 and TRBJ2-3; TRBD2 matches at 14 bases. With 4 bases clipped from V and 5 bases from J, the junction kept 9 bases outside the gene matches. The CDR3 length is 17 residues. Germline V gives CDR1 SGHRS, CDR2 YFSETQ. CDR3 in amino acids: CASSPGLAGEVGDTQYF. DNA for the CDR3: TGCGCCAGCAGCCCGGGACTAGCGGGAGAGGTGGGAGATACGCAGTATTTT.